Listed below are T cell receptor beta chains from one sample, sequenced in a study of T-cell reconstitution after alpha-beta-depleted transplantation in children. MiXCR was run by TCRdb on the PCR reads, yielding one entry per CDR3 protein. The sample contains around 530,000 distinct CDR3 sequences, 30% to 35% of which appear only once. This specimen consisted of PBMCs from the stem cell graft donor, obtained from the stem cell graft. Source of these receptors: a human donor who donated a stem cell graft to a child with aplastic anemia. Both conserved end residues are part of each CDR3. The D gene is left open where the match is weak. Expanded clones are given a class, and other clones once, few, many or no size at all.

>TRBJ2-1|NA|NA|TRBV25-1
CASSDATGGLLAGGYNEQFF
TGTGCCAGCAGTGACGCGACAGGGGGCTTGCTAGCGGGAGGCTACAATGAGCAGTTCTTC
>TRBJ1-5|few|NA|TRBV20-1
CSARVVGAGNQPQHF
TGCAGTGCTAGAGTAGTAGGGGCCGGCAATCAGCCCCAGCATTTT
>TRBJ1-4|NA|TRBD1|TRBV15
CATSSVRDRLMELFF
TGTGCCACCAGCAGTGTCCGGGACAGACTAATGGAACTGTTTTTT
>TRBJ1-3|NA|NA|TRBV5-1
CASSLGAGAGNTIYF
TGCGCCAGCAGCTTGGGAGCGGGCGCAGGAAACACCATATATTTT
>TRBJ2-1|few|TRBD1|TRBV20-1
CSARDLLDRGTYNEQFF
TGCAGTGCTAGAGACCTCTTGGACAGGGGAACCTACAATGAGCAGTTCTTC
>TRBJ1-2|few|TRBD1|TRBV2
CASRSGTGGPKGYTF
TGTGCCAGCAGATCCGGGACAGGGGGACCCAAGGGCTACACCTTC
>TRBJ1-1|NA|NA|TRBV5-6
CASSLAGGMNTEAFF
TGTGCCAGCAGCTTGGCCGGGGGTATGAACACTGAAGCTTTCTTT
>TRBJ1-1|many|NA|TRBV7-2
CASSSQGVNTEAFF
TGTGCCAGCAGCTCACAAGGAGTGAACACTGAAGCTTTCTTT
>TRBJ2-5|once|NA|TRBV5-4
CASSLTGAARKETQYF
TGTGCCAGCAGCTTGACTGGGGCTGCCAGAAAAGAGACCCAGTACTTC
>TRBJ2-7|few|TRBD1|TRBV12-3/TRBV12-4
CASSSVTGAGYEQYF
TGTGCCAGCAGTTCCGTAACAGGGGCCGGATACGAGCAGTACTTC
>TRBJ1-1|NA|NA|TRBV6-1
CASSEISMAFF
TGTGCCAGCAGTGAAATCAGTATGGCTTTCTTT
>TRBJ2-1|few|TRBD2|TRBV20-1
CSAPTIEREVHNEQFF
TGCAGTGCTCCTACCATCGAGCGGGAGGTTCACAATGAGCAGTTCTTC
>TRBJ1-4|NA|NA|TRBV12-3/TRBV12-4
CASSLRAGRTINEKLFF
TGTGCCAGCAGTTTAAGAGCCGGACGGACTATTAATGAAAAACTGTTTTTT
>TRBJ2-3|few|NA|TRBV7-2
CASSLWSGEDTQYF
TGTGCCAGCAGCTTATGGTCTGGGGAAGATACGCAGTATTTT
>TRBJ2-7|NA|TRBD1|TRBV7-6
CASSFGTGYEQYF
TGTGCCAGCAGCTTCGGGACAGGCTACGAGCAGTACTTC
>TRBJ2-7|NA|TRBD1|TRBV29-1
CSVEGGHYEQYF
TGCAGCGTAGAAGGGGGCCACTACGAGCAGTACTTC
>TRBJ1-5|NA|NA|TRBV11-2
CASSPLGHPNQPQHF
TGTGCCAGCAGCCCCCTGGGACACCCGAATCAGCCCCAGCATTTT
>TRBJ2-1|few|TRBD2|TRBV27
CASSAGDNEQFF
TGTGCCAGCAGTGCGGGGGACAATGAGCAGTTCTTC
>TRBJ1-4|NA|TRBD1|TRBV6-5
CASSSKGAREKLFF
TGTGCCAGCAGTTCGAAGGGGGCGCGTGAAAAACTGTTTTTT
>TRBJ2-1|NA|NA|TRBV9
CASSVQGSNEQFF
TGTGCCAGCAGCGTACAGGGGTCCAATGAGCAGTTCTTC
>TRBJ2-7|many|NA|TRBV29-1
CSVSSASSYEQYF
TGCAGCGTGAGTTCAGCGAGCTCCTACGAGCAGTACTTC
>TRBJ2-3|NA|NA|TRBV14
CASSPGSSDTQYF
TGTGCCAGCAGCCCGGGAAGCTCAGATACGCAGTATTTT
>TRBJ1-5|few|NA|TRBV20-1
CSARDIRTASNQPQHF
TGCAGTGCTAGAGATATACGGACCGCCAGCAATCAGCCCCAGCATTTT
>TRBJ2-1|NA|TRBD2|TRBV5-1
CASSSSSTSDEQFF
TGCGCCAGCAGCTCTTCCTCGACTAGCGACGAGCAGTTCTTC
>TRBJ2-1|NA|NA|TRBV24-1
CATMLGGEQFF
TGTGCCACCATGCTCGGGGGTGAGCAGTTCTTC
>TRBJ2-1|NA|TRBD1|TRBV28
CASSSPTTGGHNEQFF
TGTGCCAGCAGTTCCCCAACGACAGGGGGCCACAATGAGCAGTTCTTC
>TRBJ2-5|NA|TRBD2|TRBV29-1
CSVEAGGFQETQYF
TGCAGCGTTGAGGCGGGAGGCTTCCAAGAGACCCAGTACTTC
>TRBJ2-2|few|TRBD1|TRBV5-1
CASSEGQGGNTGELFF
TGCGCCAGCAGCGAGGGACAGGGGGGTAACACCGGGGAGCTGTTTTTT
>TRBJ2-1|many|NA|TRBV25-1
CASSRGGNNEQFF
TGTGCCAGCAGTCGAGGCGGAAACAATGAGCAGTTCTTC
>TRBJ2-5|once|NA|TRBV27
CASSLGWQGKETQYF
TGTGCCAGCAGTTTAGGGTGGCAGGGGAAGGAGACCCAGTACTTC
>TRBJ1-1|NA|TRBD1|TRBV5-1
CASSPGQGLTLNTEAFF
TGCGCCAGCAGCCCCGGACAGGGACTGACGCTGAACACTGAAGCTTTCTTT
>TRBJ2-2|few|TRBD2|TRBV2
CASNPGLAGGELFF
TGTGCCAGCAACCCGGGACTAGCGGGCGGGGAGCTGTTTTTT
>TRBJ1-4|few|NA|TRBV7-2
CASSLTRTNEKLFF
TGTGCCAGCAGCTTGACCAGGACTAATGAAAAACTGTTTTTT
>TRBJ2-1|NA|NA|TRBV20-1
CSAPSSGNEQFF
TGCAGTGCTCCAAGCTCGGGCAATGAGCAGTTCTTC
>TRBJ1-1|NA|NA|TRBV27
CASSPPNRPNTEAFF
TGTGCCAGCAGTCCCCCGAACAGGCCGAACACTGAAGCTTTCTTT
>TRBJ1-2|few|NA|TRBV30
CAWSDYGYTF
TGTGCCTGGAGTGACTATGGCTACACCTTC
>TRBJ2-5|NA|NA|TRBV20-1
CSATRSPAQETQYF
TGCAGTGCCACCCGATCCCCTGCCCAAGAGACCCAGTACTTC
>TRBJ2-7|NA|NA|TRBV5-1
CASSSRDPTEEEYF
TGCGCCAGCAGCTCCCGGGACCCAACAGAGGAGGAGTACTTC
>TRBJ2-2|NA|NA|TRBV27
CASSFSLGELFF
TGTGCCAGCAGTTTCTCTCTCGGGGAGCTGTTTTTT
>TRBJ1-4|NA|NA|TRBV12-3/TRBV12-4
CASKATVNEKLFF
TGTGCCAGCAAGGCGACAGTTAATGAAAAACTGTTTTTT